The source of this T cell receptor beta chain is a study of cytomegalovirus exposure and HLA in healthy donors. The study, taken as a whole, reports: TRBV6-2, TRBV6-3 and other indistinguishable V segments were excluded. Across donors, presence/absence analyses took sequencing depth to be roughly uniform. Highly shared variants forming one cluster were likely a sequencing artifact.

All donors participated as healthy donors of bone marrow. CDR1 is SGHDT, CDR2 YYEEEE, per germline. This CDR3 is 13 amino acids long. V was shortened by 3 bases and J by 5 bases, with 10 bases between the two germline ends. In the PCR, 60 Vbeta and 13 Jbeta primers were used. Method: immunoSEQ multiplex PCR; TCRdb's copy keeps in-frame clones and lacks some. The sample contains roughly 150,000 clones, 60% to 80% of which appear only once. About this clone: Its antigen is unidentified.

Sequencing was carried out using PBMCs. The source is a male donor in good health and CMV-seronegative. The V gene is TRBV5-6, the J gene TRBJ2-3; D perhaps matches TRBD2 (6 bases). Here the CDR3 reads CASSYTGGDTQYF. The CDR3 DNA reads TGTGCCAGCAGCTACACCGGGGGAGATACGCAGTATTTT.